This T cell receptor beta chain was observed in a study of PD-L1 blockade in urothelial cancer. Study in general: Males with urothelial cancer arising in the bladder constituted most of the 29 patients. The analyses of blood took place 3 weeks (second dose) and 6 weeks after treatment start. Median T cell yield from blood was around 140,000.

Remarks on this clone: The target antigen is unknown.

V was clipped by 6 bases and J by 8 bases, with 10 bases between them. This CDR3 is 11 amino acids long. CDR1 and CDR2 from the germline V gene are MNHNS and SASEGT. Study-wide points: By 3 weeks, tumor-associated blood clones had expanded more in durable-benefit patients.

Time point specified: pretreatment peripheral blood. TCRdb's table, derived via immunoSEQ multiplex PCR, lists solely in-frame clones and lacks some. This table holds about 130,000 clones, approximately 84% found once. The source is a man aged 50-59 years with urothelial cancer. Sequences were derived from PBMCs, sampled around atezolizumab (anti-PD-L1) treatment. The chain is built from TRBV6-1 and TRBJ1-1; D ambiguous. In DNA form, the CDR3 reads TGTGCCAGCAGGGTGGGCCAGGAAGCTTTCTTT. Translation gives CASRVGQEAFF.